Listed here are 27 T cell receptor gamma chains from one sample, sequenced in a study of Vδ1+ human thymocytes. Overall study findings and caveats: Thymic TRG and TRD repertoires appeared highly polyclonal, with Gaussian CDR3 length distributions.

These receptors are not linked to any known antigen. The template was reverse-transcribed extracted RNA. CDR3 amplicons came from multiplex PCR with pooled V-gene forward and constant-region reverse primers. TCRdb redid the clone calls on the multiplex PCR reads with CATT. The data contain tens of thousands of gamma-chain clones, 20% to 25% of them singletons. What was sequenced was Vdelta1+ gamma-delta thymocytes from the thymus. Subset noted: FACS-sorted CD3+ TCRalphabeta- TCRVdelta1+ TCRVdelta2- thymocytes. The receptor set was obtained from a girl under three years old who had congenital heart surgery.

V usage is TRGV3 and J usage is TRGJ1 or TRGJ2. CDR1 VTNTFY and CDR2 YDVSTARD come from the germline V gene (reference sequence). There are 12 residues in the CDR3. Trimming cost V 5 bases and J 5 bases; bases outside gene matches: 6. Here the CDR3 DNA reads TGTGCCACCTGGGGAACTGATTATAAGAAACTCTTT. This codes for CATWGTDYKKLF.

Note on this clone: The sample has other DNA sequences that encode this CDR3 too. This chain connects TRGV8 to TRGJP2. The trim removed 1 base at V and 0 bases at J, leaving 5 bases unmatched. Germline V CDR1 and CDR2: VENAVY, YDSYNSRV. This CDR3 has 16 amino acids. CDR3 amino acids: CATWDRVYSSDWIKTF. The CDR3 DNA follows: TGTGCCACCTGGGATAGAGTTTATAGTAGTGATTGGATCAAGACGTTT.

This clone came up a few times. The chain carries TRGV2 and TRGJ1 or TRGJ2. The CDR3 covers 11 residues. CDR1 is EGSNGY and CDR2 is YDSYNSKV in the germline V gene. The ends lost 1 base at V and 12 bases at J; junction bases unmatched: 6. CDR3 sequence (DNA): TGTGCCACCTGGGACGGTACGGTGAAACTCTTT. Residues: CATWDGTVKLF.

The gene calls are TRGV4 and TRGJ1 or TRGJ2. From germline, CDR1 is EGSTGY and CDR2 YDSYTSSV. This CDR3 is 15 amino acids long. V shed 2 bases and J 10 bases; nucleotides not matched to a gene: 17. CDR3 loop: CATWDVHIVRGKKLF. DNA of the CDR3: TGTGCCACCTGGGATGTCCACATCGTCCGGGGAAAGAAACTCTTT.

This rearrangement joins TRGV3 to TRGJP. V dropped 0 bases and J dropped 2; count of bases not matched to a gene: 1. The CDR3 length is 17 residues. Germline CDR1 VTNTFY, CDR2 YDVSTARD (reference sequence). The CDR3 DNA sequence: TGTGCCACCTGGGACAGGCGGCAAGAGTTGGGCAAAAAAATCAAGGTATTT. Protein: CATWDRRQELGKKIKVF.

This chain joins TRGV9 and TRGJP1. The germline CDR1 and CDR2 sequences are GITISATS and ISYDGTV (reference sequence). V shed 0 bases, J shed 2 bases, and the junction held 6 bases outside the gene matches. The CDR3 consists of 16 residues. The DNA of the CDR3 is TGTGCCTTGTGGGAGGTGCGGGAGACCACTGGTTGGTTCAAGATATTT. Protein: CALWEVRETTGWFKIF.

V usage is TRGV3 and J usage is TRGJ1 or TRGJ2. The CDR3 runs to 15 residues. The germline V gene encodes CDR1 VTNTFY and CDR2 YDVSTARD (reference sequence). V lost 6 bases, J lost 1 base, and 12 bases stayed unmatched. For the CDR3, the DNA is TGTGCCACCTGGCTCTTGGCTACCAATTATTATAAGAAACTCTTT. Protein sequence: CATWLLATNYYKKLF.

The sample holds a few counts of this clone. Other nucleotide sequences in the sample specify the same CDR3. V and J are TRGV2 and TRGJ1 or TRGJ2. Germline CDR1 and CDR2: EGSNGY and YDSYNSKV. Unmatched junction bases numbered 6, after V lost 0 bases and J lost 10 bases. This CDR3 contains 12 residues. The chain's CDR3 is CATWDGHRKKLF. In DNA, the CDR3 is TGTGCCACCTGGGACGGGCACAGGAAGAAACTCTTT.

This clone was seen only a few times. The same CDR3 can be traced to other DNA sequences in this sample. V and J are TRGV9 and TRGJ1 or TRGJ2. In germline, CDR1 is GITISATS, CDR2 ISYDGTV (reference sequence). The CDR3 length is 14 residues. After removal of 1 base from V and 3 bases from J, the junction contained 6 bases not matched to a gene. The CDR3 loop is CALWEVPVYYKKLF. The CDR3 DNA reads TGTGCCTTGTGGGAGGTACCCGTTTATTATAAGAAACTCTTT.

Comment on this clone: Since a much larger clone is just one base distant, this may be a read error. The genes are TRGV4 and TRGJP2. V trimming: 6 bases; J trimming: 3 bases; junction bases outside the gene matches: 1. Germline V gene lookup returns CDR1 EGSTGY and CDR2 YDSYTSSV. This CDR3 comprises 12 residues. The CDR3 here is CATWCSDWIKTF. CDR3 nucleotides: TGTGCCACCTGGTGTAGTGATTGGATCAAGACGTTT.

This clone was seen a handful of times. The chain uses TRGV3 and TRGJ1 or TRGJ2. The CDR3 has 12 residues. Germline V CDR1 and CDR2: VTNTFY, YDVSTARD (reference sequence). V dropped 0 bases and J dropped 11; count of bases not matched to a gene: 7. The CDR3 region is CATWDRPKEKLF. CDR3 DNA: TGTGCCACCTGGGACAGGCCCAAGGAGAAACTCTTT.

The V gene is TRGV3, the J gene TRGJ1 or TRGJ2. The V gene end was trimmed by 6 bases and the J gene end by 10 bases; junction bases not matched to a gene: 15. CDR1 and CDR2 (germline): VTNTFY, YDVSTARD (reference sequence). This CDR3 is built from 13 residues. The CDR3 DNA follows: TGTGCCACCTGGCCCCATTCCTGTGGGAAGAAACTCTTT. Its translation: CATWPHSCGKKLF.

The chain links TRGV9 to TRGJ1 or TRGJ2. Looked up from germline, CDR1 is GITISATS and CDR2 is ISYDGTV (reference sequence). The CDR3 runs 16 residues. V dropped 1 base and J dropped 3; count of bases not matched to a gene: 12. The CDR3 sequence: CALWEVIIRRYYKKLF. The CDR3 DNA reads TGTGCCTTGTGGGAGGTCATTATTAGACGTTATTATAAGAAACTCTTT.

The chain recombines TRGV2 with TRGJ1 or TRGJ2. The CDR3 consists of 13 residues. The V segment lost 1 base and the J segment 10 bases; nucleotides outside the gene matches: 10. From germline, CDR1 is EGSNGY and CDR2 YDSYNSKV. The CDR3 loop is CATWDGQKVKKLF. The CDR3 DNA reads TGTGCCACCTGGGACGGCCAAAAAGTAAAGAAACTCTTT.

This clone is medium-sized within its sample. This CDR3 is also generated by other DNA sequences in the sample. The rearrangement joins TRGV4 to TRGJ1 or TRGJ2. V dropped 1 base and J dropped 2; count of bases not matched to a gene: 2. The CDR3 has 13 residues. Per the germline V gene, CDR1 is EGSTGY and CDR2 is YDSYTSSV. CDR3 sequence reads: CATWDGHYYKKLF. The CDR3 nucleotides read TGTGCCACCTGGGATGGTCATTATTATAAGAAACTCTTT.

This clone was recorded a few times. This sample includes further DNA sequences coding for the same CDR3. V usage is TRGV8 and J usage is TRGJP2. The trim removed 4 bases at V and 2 bases at J, leaving 4 bases unmatched. Germline CDR1 VENAVY, CDR2 YDSYNSRV. The CDR3 length is 14 residues. CDR3 coding DNA: TGTGCCACCTGGGAGGCCAGTAGTGATTGGATCAAGACGTTT. Translation: CATWEASSDWIKTF.

V and J are TRGV9 and TRGJ1 or TRGJ2. CDR3 size: 16 residues. Germline values: CDR1 GITISATS, CDR2 ISYDGTV (reference sequence). V shed 3 bases and J 3 bases; nucleotides not matched to a gene: 14. CDR3 loop: CALWETLLEPYYKKLF. The CDR3 DNA reads as TGTGCCTTGTGGGAGACGCTTCTTGAACCTTATTATAAGAAACTCTTT.

This clone turned up a few times. This same CDR3 is encoded by further DNA sequences in the sample. V gene TRGV3 combines with J gene TRGJ1 or TRGJ2. From germline, CDR1 is VTNTFY and CDR2 YDVSTARD (reference sequence). The CDR3 is 13 amino acids. V lost 1 base to trimming and J lost 7 bases; unmatched junction nucleotides: 7. The CDR3 region is CATWDSLYYKKLF. The DNA for the CDR3 is TGTGCCACCTGGGACAGCTTATACTATAAGAAACTCTTT.

In the case of this clone: This sample includes further DNA sequences coding for the same CDR3. The chain employs TRGV8 and TRGJ1 or TRGJ2. Germline CDR1 and CDR2: VENAVY and YDSYNSRV. V trimming: 2 bases; J trimming: 13 bases; junction bases outside the gene matches: 2. The CDR3 extends over 9 amino acids. The CDR3 reads CATWDTKLF. The CDR3 nucleotides are TGTGCCACCTGGGATACTAAACTCTTT.

The chain combines TRGV9 with TRGJ1 or TRGJ2. In germline, CDR1 is GITISATS, CDR2 ISYDGTV (reference sequence). The CDR3 is 10 residues long. V lost 4 bases and J lost 10; bases outside the gene matches: 4. The CDR3 protein is CALWDQKKLF. The CDR3 region has the DNA TGTGCCTTGTGGGACCAGAAGAAACTCTTT.

V is TRGV3 and J is TRGJP2. The germline gives CDR1 VTNTFY, CDR2 YDVSTARD (reference sequence). V trimming: 3 bases; J trimming: 3 bases; junction bases outside the gene matches: 4. The CDR3 contains 14 residues. Here the CDR3 DNA reads TGTGCCACCTGGGACCGCTGTAGTGATTGGATCAAGACGTTT. Protein sequence: CATWDRCSDWIKTF.

The chain joins TRGV3 to TRGJ1 or TRGJ2. Germline loops: CDR1 VTNTFY, CDR2 YDVSTARD (reference sequence). V gave up 3 bases and J gave up 2 bases; unmatched junction bases: 7. CDR3 size: 14 residues. CDR3 sequence reads: CATWDGGYYYKKLF. The CDR3 DNA reads TGTGCCACCTGGGACGGAGGTTATTATTATAAGAAACTCTTT.

In its sample, this clone ranks as medium-sized (0.01 to 0.1%). This sequence may be a read error, since a much larger clone differs from it by one base. Other DNA sequences within the sample encode an identical CDR3. The gene calls are TRGV9 and TRGJ1 or TRGJ2. The CDR3 runs 13 residues. V was pared by 1 base and J by 1 base, with 1 base of the junction left unmatched. Germline assignment: CDR1 GITISATS and CDR2 ISYDGTV (reference sequence). The CDR3 here is CALWEVNYYKKLF. In nucleotides, the CDR3 is TGTGCCTTGTGGGAGGTCAATTATTATAAGAAACTCTTT.

This clone has more than one count but fewer than ten. This chain joins TRGV9 and TRGJ1 or TRGJ2. Germline V gene sequence: CDR1 GITISATS, CDR2 ISYDGTV (reference sequence). J lost 0 bases, V lost 0 bases, and 8 bases had no gene match. The CDR3 totals 16 residues. The DNA of the CDR3 is TGTGCCTTGTGGGAGGTGTCTGAACCGAATTATTATAAGAAACTCTTT. Encoded protein: CALWEVSEPNYYKKLF.

This chain joins TRGV9 and TRGJP2. CDR3 length: 16 residues. Trimming at V came to 0 bases and at J to 8 bases, leaving 12 bases not matched to a gene. Germline CDR1 is GITISATS and CDR2 is ISYDGTV (reference sequence). The CDR3, as DNA: TGTGCCTTGTGGGAGGTGCCGGGGCGGCGCGATTGGATCAAGACGTTT. Its translation is CALWEVPGRRDWIKTF.

This clone was counted between two and nine times. The rearrangement uses TRGV8 and TRGJ1 or TRGJ2. The CDR3 totals 14 residues. J gave up 3 bases and V 1 base, and 6 bases lay outside the gene matches. In germline, CDR1 is VENAVY, CDR2 YDSYNSRV. The CDR3 is CATWDSGCYYKKLF. CDR3 DNA sequence: TGTGCCACCTGGGATAGTGGGTGTTATTATAAGAAACTCTTT.

This clone was seen just once. The chain has TRGV3 and TRGJ1 or TRGJ2. V shed 0 bases, J shed 1 base, and the junction held 6 bases outside the gene matches. This CDR3 has 15 residues. CDR1 and CDR2 (germline): VTNTFY, YDVSTARD (reference sequence). The CDR3 DNA is TGTGCCACCTGGGACAGGCCCATTAATTATTATAAGAAACTCTTT. Protein product: CATWDRPINYYKKLF.